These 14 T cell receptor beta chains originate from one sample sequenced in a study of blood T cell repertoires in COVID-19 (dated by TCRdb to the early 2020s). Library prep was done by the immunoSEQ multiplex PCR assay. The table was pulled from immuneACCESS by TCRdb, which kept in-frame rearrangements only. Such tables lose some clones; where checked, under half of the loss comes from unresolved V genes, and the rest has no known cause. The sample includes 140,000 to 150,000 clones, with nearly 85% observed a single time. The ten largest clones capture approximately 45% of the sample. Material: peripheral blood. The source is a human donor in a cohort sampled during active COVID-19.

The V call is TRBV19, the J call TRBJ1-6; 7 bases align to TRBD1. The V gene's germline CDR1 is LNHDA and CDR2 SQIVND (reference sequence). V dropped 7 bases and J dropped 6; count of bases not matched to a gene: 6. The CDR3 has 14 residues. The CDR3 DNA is TGTGCCAGTACTTCGACAGGGTTTAATTCACCCCTCCACTTT. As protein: CASTSTGFNSPLHF.

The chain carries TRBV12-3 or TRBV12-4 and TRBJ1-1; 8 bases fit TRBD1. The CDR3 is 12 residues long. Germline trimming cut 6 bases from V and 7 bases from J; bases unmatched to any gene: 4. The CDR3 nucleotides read TGTGCCAGCAGCCGGACAGGGAATGAAGCTTTCTTT. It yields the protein CASSRTGNEAFF.

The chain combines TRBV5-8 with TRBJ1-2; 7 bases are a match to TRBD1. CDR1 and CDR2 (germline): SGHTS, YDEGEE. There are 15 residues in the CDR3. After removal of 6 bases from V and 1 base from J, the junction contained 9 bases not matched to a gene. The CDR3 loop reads CASIRGTAYNYGYTF. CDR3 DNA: TGTGCCAGCATCCGCGGGACAGCTTATAACTATGGCTACACCTTC. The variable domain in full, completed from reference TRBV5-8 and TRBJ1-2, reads EAGVTQSPTHLIKTRGQQATLRCSPISGHTSVYWYQQALGLGLQFLLWYDEGEERNRGNFPPRFSGRQFPNYSSELNVNALELEDSALYLCASIRGTAYNYGYTFGSGTRLTVV.

The CDR3 here is CSVRGTDGQPQHF. CDR3 sequence (DNA): TGCAGCGTTAGGGGGACAGATGGACAGCCCCAGCATTTT. The genes are TRBV29-1 and TRBJ1-5; 7 positions match TRBD1. Per germline, CDR1 SQVTM and CDR2 ANQGSEA. This CDR3 is built from 13 residues. The V segment lost 5 bases and the J segment 7 bases; nucleotides outside the gene matches: 8.

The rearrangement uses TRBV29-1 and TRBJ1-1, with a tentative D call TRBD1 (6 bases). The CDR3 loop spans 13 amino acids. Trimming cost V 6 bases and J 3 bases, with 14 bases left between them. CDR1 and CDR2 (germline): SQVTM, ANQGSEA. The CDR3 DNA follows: TGCAGCGTGGGGTCAGGGGCGGACACTGAAGCTTTCTTT. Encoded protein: CSVGSGADTEAFF.

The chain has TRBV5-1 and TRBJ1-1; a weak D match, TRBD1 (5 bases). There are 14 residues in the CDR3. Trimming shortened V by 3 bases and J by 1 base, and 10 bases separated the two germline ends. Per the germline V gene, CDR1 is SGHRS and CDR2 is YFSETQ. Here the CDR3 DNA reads TGCGCCAGCAGCTATCAGGGCCAGAACACTGAAGCTTTCTTT. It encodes CASSYQGQNTEAFF.

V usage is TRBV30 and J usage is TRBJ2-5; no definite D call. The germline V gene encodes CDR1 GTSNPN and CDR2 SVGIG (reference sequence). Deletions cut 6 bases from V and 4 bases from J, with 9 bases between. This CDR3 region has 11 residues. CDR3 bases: TGTGCCTGCTCTGGCGGAGAGACCCAGTACTTC. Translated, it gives CACSGGETQYF.

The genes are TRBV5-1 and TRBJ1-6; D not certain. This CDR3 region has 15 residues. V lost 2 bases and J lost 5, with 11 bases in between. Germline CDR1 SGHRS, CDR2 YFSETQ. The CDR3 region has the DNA TGCGCCAGCAGCTTACGGGATTCGAATAATTCACCCCTCCACTTT. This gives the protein CASSLRDSNNSPLHF.

In DNA form, the CDR3 reads TGTGCCAGCACCTACAGCCAGGGTAACTATGGCTACACCTTC. Translated, it gives CASTYSQGNYGYTF. The chain uses TRBV6-5 and TRBJ1-2; the D gene is possibly TRBD1 (5 bases). CDR3 size: 14 residues. V lost 7 bases, J lost 1 base, and 13 bases lay in between. Germline CDR1 and CDR2: MNHEY and SVGAGI.

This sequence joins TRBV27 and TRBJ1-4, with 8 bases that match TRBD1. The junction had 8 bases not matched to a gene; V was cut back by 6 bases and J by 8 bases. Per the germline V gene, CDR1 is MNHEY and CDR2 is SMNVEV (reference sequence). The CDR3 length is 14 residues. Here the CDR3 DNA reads TGTGCCAGCAGGTTCCAGGGGGCAGGGGAAAAACTGTTTTTT. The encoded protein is CASRFQGAGEKLFF.

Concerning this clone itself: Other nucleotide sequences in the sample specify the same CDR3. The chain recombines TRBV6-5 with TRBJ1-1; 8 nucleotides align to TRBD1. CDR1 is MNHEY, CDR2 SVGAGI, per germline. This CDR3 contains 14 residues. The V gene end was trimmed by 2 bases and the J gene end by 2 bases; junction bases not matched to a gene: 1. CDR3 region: CASSYDRGNTEAFF. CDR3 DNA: TGTGCCAGCAGTTACGACAGGGGAAACACTGAAGCTTTCTTT.

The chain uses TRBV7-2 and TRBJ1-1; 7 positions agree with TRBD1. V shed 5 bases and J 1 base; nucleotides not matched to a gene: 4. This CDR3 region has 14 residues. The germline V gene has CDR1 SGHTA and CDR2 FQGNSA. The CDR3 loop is CASSETGKNTEAFF. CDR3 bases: TGTGCCAGCAGCGAGACAGGGAAGAACACTGAAGCTTTCTTT.

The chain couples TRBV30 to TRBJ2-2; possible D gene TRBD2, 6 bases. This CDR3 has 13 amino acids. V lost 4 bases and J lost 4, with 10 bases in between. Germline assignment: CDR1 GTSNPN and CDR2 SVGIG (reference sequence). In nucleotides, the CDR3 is TGTGCCTGGACTCTGCGGGGCACCGGGGAGCTGTTTTTT. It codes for CAWTLRGTGELFF.

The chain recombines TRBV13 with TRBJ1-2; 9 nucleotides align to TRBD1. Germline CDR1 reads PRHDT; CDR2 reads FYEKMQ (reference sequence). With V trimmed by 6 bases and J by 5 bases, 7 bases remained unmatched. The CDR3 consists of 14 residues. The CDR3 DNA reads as TGTGCCAGCAGGGATACAGGGGGCGGTTATGGCTACACCTTC. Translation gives CASRDTGGGYGYTF.